The 15 T cell receptor beta chains given below trace back to one sample, sequenced in a study of T-cell reconstitution after alpha-beta-depleted transplantation in children. Unique molecular identifiers were used in preparing the TCRbeta library. One entry per CDR3 protein results from TCRdb running MiXCR on the PCR reads. The data contain over 200,000 distinct CDR3 sequences, around 9.9% of them singletons. The material was PBMCs, obtained before TCRalphabeta/CD19-depleted stem cell transplant. The receptors derive from a child under two years old with acute myeloid leukemia, due to receive a stem cell transplant.

This clonotype showed up many times. The V gene is TRBV9, the J gene TRBJ2-1; D gene unclear. Germline-derived CDR1 and CDR2 are SGDLS and YYNGEE. The CDR3 runs 15 residues. Trimming removed 0 bases from V and 0 bases from J, with 7 bases in between. Here the CDR3 reads CASSVEESSYNEQFF. In nucleotides, the CDR3 is TGTGCCAGCAGCGTAGAGGAGAGCTCCTACAATGAGCAGTTCTTC.

For this clonotype: A much larger clone differs from this one at a single base, so this may be a read error. The chain carries TRBV5-1 and TRBJ1-3; D is undetermined. Germline V gene lookup returns CDR1 SGHRS and CDR2 YFSETQ. The germline V and J ends were trimmed by 0 bases and 0 bases, with 10 bases remaining between them. The CDR3 has 16 amino acids. The CDR3 DNA follows: TGCGCCAGCAGCTTGGAGGACCGACTCTCTGGAAACACCATATATTTT. This codes for CASSLEDRLSGNTIYF.

In this sample, this clonotype turned up many times. V gene TRBV20-1 combines with J gene TRBJ2-3, with TRBD1 matching over 9 bases. J gave up 4 bases and V 1 base, and 6 bases lay outside the gene matches. CDR3 length: 15 residues. The germline V gene has CDR1 DFQATT and CDR2 SNEGSKA (reference sequence). CDR3: CSARGGTGRADTQYF. The CDR3 nucleotides are TGCAGTGCTAGAGGGGGGACAGGGAGGGCAGATACGCAGTATTTT.

This clonotype was counted many times. The chain uses TRBV11-2 and TRBJ2-1; 7 nucleotides agree with TRBD2. The CDR3 contains 18 residues. The junction had 12 bases not matched to a gene; V was cut back by 2 bases and J by 2 bases. The germline V gene encodes CDR1 SGHAT and CDR2 FQNNGV. The CDR3 reads CASSLSQVGGRTYNEQFF. CDR3 nucleotide sequence: TGTGCCAGCAGCTTATCTCAAGTGGGAGGGAGGACCTACAATGAGCAGTTCTTC.

This clonotype was seen ten or more times. The rearrangement joins TRBV5-1 to TRBJ2-7; D perhaps matches TRBD2 (6 bases). The germline gives CDR1 SGHRS, CDR2 YFSETQ. This CDR3 spans 14 amino acids. The V end lost 0 bases, the J end lost 6 bases, and 13 bases lay between the germline ends. The CDR3 DNA reads as TGCGCCAGCAGCTTGGAGGGGACGGAGGGCGAGCAGTACTTC. It translates to CASSLEGTEGEQYF.

This clonotype was counted many times. V and J are TRBV20-1 and TRBJ2-3, with 7 bases aligning to TRBD2. Germline V gives CDR1 DFQATT, CDR2 SNEGSKA (reference sequence). The CDR3 totals 14 residues. The ends lost 3 bases at V and 2 bases at J; junction bases unmatched: 5. The CDR3 region is CSASGGRVTDTQYF. In DNA, the CDR3 is TGCAGTGCTAGCGGAGGGAGGGTCACAGATACGCAGTATTTT.

This clonotype has ten or more counts. The chain employs TRBV20-1 and TRBJ2-1; no reliable D call. Trimming left V 0 bases short and J 0 bases short, with 12 bases between. Germline loops: CDR1 DFQATT, CDR2 SNEGSKA (reference sequence). The CDR3 runs 16 residues. CDR3 DNA sequence: TGCAGTGCTAGAGATCGGTGGAAGAGCTCCTACAATGAGCAGTTCTTC. Amino acid sequence: CSARDRWKSSYNEQFF.

There are a few counts of this clonotype. The chain links TRBV29-1 to TRBJ2-5, with TRBD2 identical over 9 bases. The CDR3 has 12 amino acids. The ends lost 4 bases at V and 5 bases at J; junction bases unmatched: 2. The germline gives CDR1 SQVTM, CDR2 ANQGSEA. CDR3 sequence reads: CSVVSGSETQYF. CDR3 DNA: TGCAGCGTTGTTAGCGGGAGCGAGACCCAGTACTTC.

This clonotype occurred many times. The V call is TRBV19, the J call TRBJ2-1; D ambiguous. V was pared by 7 bases and J by 5 bases, with 12 bases between. Germline CDR1 and CDR2: LNHDA and SQIVND (reference sequence). This CDR3 region has 13 residues. DNA for the CDR3: TGTGCCAGTACCTTCCGGGCCCACAATGAGCAGTTCTTC. Amino acids: CASTFRAHNEQFF.

The sample holds many counts of this clonotype. The rearrangement uses TRBV19 and TRBJ1-1, with 8 positions matching TRBD1. Germline V gives CDR1 LNHDA, CDR2 SQIVND (reference sequence). The CDR3 spans 15 residues. V shed 6 bases, J shed 2 bases, and the junction held 8 bases outside the gene matches. The CDR3 here is CASRINGQGNTEAFF. For the CDR3, the DNA is TGTGCCAGTAGAATCAATGGACAGGGAAACACTGAAGCTTTCTTT.

This clonotype appeared many times. This rearrangement joins TRBV5-1 to TRBJ2-1; D is undetermined. This CDR3 contains 15 residues. Germline values: CDR1 SGHRS, CDR2 YFSETQ. V lost 4 bases and J lost 9, with 20 bases in between. The CDR3 DNA reads TGCGCCAGCAGCCCCGGGCACCAATATAGTAGTGAGCAGTTCTTC. It encodes CASSPGHQYSSEQFF.

Many counts were recorded for this clonotype. The chain couples TRBV4-1 to TRBJ2-1, with 13 bases aligning to TRBD2. The germline V gene has CDR1 MGHRA and CDR2 YSYEKL. The CDR3 is 15 residues long. V dropped 4 bases and J dropped 8; count of bases not matched to a gene: 5. CDR3 sequence reads: CASSLTSGRLDEQFF. The CDR3 DNA is TGCGCCAGCAGCCTGACTAGCGGGAGGCTCGATGAGCAGTTCTTC.

This chain links TRBV2 with TRBJ2-2, with D unresolved. Germline-derived CDR1 and CDR2 are SNHLY and FYNNEI. The CDR3 runs 16 residues. V was cut by 5 bases and J by 6 bases, with 19 bases left in between. The CDR3 loop is CASSPSSGYLAGELFF. In DNA, the CDR3 is TGTGCCAGCAGTCCATCTTCCGGGTACCTCGCCGGGGAGCTGTTTTTT.

This clonotype was counted many times. The rearrangement joins TRBV2 to TRBJ2-5; 9 positions agree with TRBD2. In germline, CDR1 is SNHLY, CDR2 FYNNEI. CDR3 length equals 14 residues. J lost 5 bases, V lost 7 bases, and 8 bases had no gene match. The CDR3, as DNA: TGTGCCAGCACGCACCTGACTAGCGGTGAGACCCAGTACTTC. It yields the protein CASTHLTSGETQYF.

This clonotype was seen at least ten times. The chain joins TRBV3-1 to TRBJ1-2; unclear D gene. Germline V lookup: CDR1 LGHDT, CDR2 YNNKEL (reference sequence). Trimming left V 1 base short and J 6 bases short, with 9 bases between. The CDR3 runs 13 residues. CDR3 coding DNA: TGTGCCAGCAGCCAAGCGGCCTTCAATGGCTACACCTTC. Translating gives CASSQAAFNGYTF.